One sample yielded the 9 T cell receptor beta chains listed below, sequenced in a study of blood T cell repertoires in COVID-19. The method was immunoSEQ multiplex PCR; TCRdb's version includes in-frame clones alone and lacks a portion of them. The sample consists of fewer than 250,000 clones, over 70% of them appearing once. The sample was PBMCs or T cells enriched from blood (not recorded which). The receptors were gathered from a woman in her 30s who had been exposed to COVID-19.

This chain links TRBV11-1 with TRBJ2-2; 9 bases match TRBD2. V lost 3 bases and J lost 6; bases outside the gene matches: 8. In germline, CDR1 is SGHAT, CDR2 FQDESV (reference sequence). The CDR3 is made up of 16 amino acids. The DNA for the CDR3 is TGTGCCAGCAGCTTTAGGCGCGGGGGGGCCCCCGGGGAGCTGTTTTTT. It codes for CASSFRRGGAPGELFF.

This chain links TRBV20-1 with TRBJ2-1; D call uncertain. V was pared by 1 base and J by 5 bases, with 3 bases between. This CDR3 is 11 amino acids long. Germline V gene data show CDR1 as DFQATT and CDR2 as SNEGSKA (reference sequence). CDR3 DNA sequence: TGCAGTGCTAGAGGGCACAATGAGCAGTTCTTC. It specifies CSARGHNEQFF.

In DNA, the CDR3 is TGTGCCAGCAGCGTAGACGGGACACCCTACAATGAGCAGTTCTTC. Encoded protein: CASSVDGTPYNEQFF. The chain is built from TRBV9 and TRBJ2-1, with a weak D call TRBD1 (6 bases). Germline CDR1 and CDR2: SGDLS and YYNGEE. The CDR3 has 15 residues. The V and J ends lost 0 bases and 2 bases respectively, with 9 bases between them.

In DNA form, the CDR3 reads TGTGCCAGCAGTGCTCTGAGCTCCTACGAGCAGTACTTC. As protein: CASSALSSYEQYF. The gene calls are TRBV2 and TRBJ2-7; no clear D gene. V was trimmed by 4 bases and J by 0 bases, leaving 7 bases between them. Germline assignment: CDR1 SNHLY and CDR2 FYNNEI. This CDR3 contains 13 residues. Variable domain in full (rest from reference TRBV2 and TRBJ2-7): EPEVTQTPSHQVTQMGQEVILRCVPISNHLYFYWYRQILGQKVEFLVSFYNNEISEKSEIFDDQFSVERPDGSNFTLKIRSTKLEDSAMYFCASSALSSYEQYFGPGTRLTVT.

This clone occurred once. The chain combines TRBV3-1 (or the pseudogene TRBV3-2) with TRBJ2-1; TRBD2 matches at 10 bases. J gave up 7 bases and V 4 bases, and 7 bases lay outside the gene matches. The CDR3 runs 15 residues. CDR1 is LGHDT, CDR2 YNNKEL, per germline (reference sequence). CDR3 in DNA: TGTGCCAGCAGCCCCCGGACTAGCGGTAGGAATGAGCAGTTCTTC. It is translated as CASSPRTSGRNEQFF.

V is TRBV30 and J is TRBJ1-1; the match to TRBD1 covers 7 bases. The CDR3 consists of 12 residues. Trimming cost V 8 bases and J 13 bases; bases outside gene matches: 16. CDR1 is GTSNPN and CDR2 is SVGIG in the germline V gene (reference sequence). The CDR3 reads CAGDRDSSYGFF. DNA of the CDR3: TGTGCCGGAGACCGGGACAGTTCATATGGTTTCTTT.

CDR3 DNA: TGTGCCAGCAGCTTCCGGGGGGGCAGCTATAATGAAAAACTGTTTTTT. It specifies CASSFRGGSYNEKLFF. This rearrangement joins TRBV11-2 to TRBJ1-4, with a weak D call TRBD1 (6 bases). The CDR3 is 16 amino acids. V lost 3 bases and J lost 4, with 15 bases in between. The V gene's germline CDR1 is SGHAT and CDR2 FQNNGV.

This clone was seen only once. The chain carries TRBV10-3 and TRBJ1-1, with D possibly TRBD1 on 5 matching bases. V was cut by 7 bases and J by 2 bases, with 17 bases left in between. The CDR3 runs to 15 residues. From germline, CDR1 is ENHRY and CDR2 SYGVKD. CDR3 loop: CAITSFVGHNTEAFF. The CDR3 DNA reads TGTGCCATCACCTCCTTTGTGGGGCACAACACTGAAGCTTTCTTT.

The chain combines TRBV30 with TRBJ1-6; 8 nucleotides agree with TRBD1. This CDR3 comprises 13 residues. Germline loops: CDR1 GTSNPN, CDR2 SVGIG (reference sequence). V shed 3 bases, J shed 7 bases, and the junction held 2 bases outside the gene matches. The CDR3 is CAWRQGDNSPLHF. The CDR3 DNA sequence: TGTGCCTGGAGACAGGGGGACAATTCACCCCTCCACTTT.